These 8 T cell receptor beta chains came from one sample sequenced in a study of cytomegalovirus exposure and HLA in healthy donors. 60 Vbeta and 13 Jbeta primers were used in PCR. The repertoire was sequenced with immunoSEQ multiplex PCR; TCRdb's copy has only in-frame clones and lacks some. The data contain over 130,000 clones, approximately 80% of them seen just once; the ten biggest clones take up about 6.8%. The sequencing sample was made of PBMCs. The source of these receptors is a woman between 40 and 50 years old in good health and CMV-seropositive.

This clone was detected only a few times. The chain links TRBV6-5 to TRBJ2-1, with a tentative D call TRBD1 (6 bases). CDR1 is MNHEY and CDR2 is SVGAGI in the germline V gene. The CDR3 contains 16 residues. Deletions cut 0 bases from V and 6 bases from J, with 15 bases between. Written as DNA, the CDR3 is TGTGCCAGCAGTTACTCGAGAACAGGGTGGATCAATGAGCAGTTCTTC. It encodes CASSYSRTGWINEQFF.

The chain recombines TRBV14 with TRBJ2-7, with D possibly TRBD1 on 6 matching bases. CDR1 SGHDN and CDR2 FVKESK come from the germline V gene. The ends were cut back, 4 bases at V and 2 bases at J, with 24 bases in the middle. This CDR3 spans 18 amino acids. For the CDR3, the DNA is TGTGCCAGCAGCCCTCTTCCGTACAGGGTAGGAGGAACCTACGAGCAGTACTTC. Translating it yields CASSPLPYRVGGTYEQYF. Complete variable domain (other parts from reference TRBV14 and TRBJ2-7): EAGVTQFPSHSVIEKGQTVTLRCDPISGHDNLYWYRRVMGKEIKFLLHFVKESKQDESGMPNNRFLAERTGGTYSTLKVQPAELEDSGVYFCASSPLPYRVGGTYEQYFGPGTRLTVT.

The chain is built from TRBV10-1 and TRBJ2-5, with a tentative D call TRBD1 (6 bases). The CDR3 is made up of 13 amino acids. Germline CDR1 is WNHNN and CDR2 is SYGVQD (reference sequence). Trimming took 3 bases from V and 5 from J, leaving 10 bases between them. The CDR3 sequence: CASSDRGEETQYF. CDR3 in DNA: TGCGCCAGCAGTGACAGGGGCGAGGAGACCCAGTACTTC.

The rearrangement joins TRBV10-3 to TRBJ1-1; D might be TRBD1 (6 bases). The CDR3 extends over 13 amino acids. Looked up from germline, CDR1 is ENHRY and CDR2 is SYGVKD. Trimming took off 2 bases at V and 6 bases at J, with 10 bases between the two ends. CDR3 loop: CAISERAGAEAFF. The DNA of the CDR3 is TGTGCCATCAGTGAGAGGGCAGGGGCTGAAGCTTTCTTT.

V and J are TRBV18 and TRBJ1-2; D gene uncertain. The germline V and J ends were trimmed by 4 bases and 6 bases, with 21 bases remaining between them. The CDR3 length is 16 residues. Germline values: CDR1 KGHSH, CDR2 LQKENI. The CDR3 is CASSLSDIPGSNGYTF. The DNA of the CDR3 is TGTGCCAGCTCACTCTCCGACATCCCGGGATCCAATGGCTACACCTTC.

The CDR3 spells CASSDRAGLDTQYF. The CDR3 region has the DNA TGTGCCAGCAGCGACAGAGCGGGGCTAGATACGCAGTATTTT. The gene calls are TRBV7-2 and TRBJ2-3, with TRBD2 identical over 7 bases. The ends lost 5 bases at V and 5 bases at J; junction bases unmatched: 7. Germline-derived CDR1 and CDR2 are SGHTA and FQGNSA. The CDR3 runs 14 residues.

The chain combines TRBV29-1 with TRBJ2-3; possibly TRBD2 for D (6 bases). This CDR3 is 15 amino acids long. V lost 0 bases, J lost 4 bases, and 14 bases lay in between. CDR1 SQVTM and CDR2 ANQGSEA come from the germline V gene. The DNA of the CDR3 is TGCAGCGTTGAAGACCCGGGAGTCAGGGCAGATACGCAGTATTTT. It encodes CSVEDPGVRADTQYF.

This clone came up once. The rearrangement links TRBV7-2 to TRBJ2-7, with D possibly matching TRBD2 (6 bases). The CDR3 has 16 amino acids. Between the trimmed V and J ends, which lost 1 base and 0 bases, there was a span of 13 bases. From germline, CDR1 is SGHTA and CDR2 FQGNSA. The CDR3 reads CASSLEFFGSSYEQYF. DNA for the CDR3: TGTGCCAGCAGCTTAGAGTTTTTCGGGAGCTCCTACGAGCAGTACTTC. Using reference TRBV7-2 and TRBJ2-7 for the parts outside the CDR3, the full variable domain is GAGVSQSPSNKVTEKGKDVELRCDPISGHTALYWYRQSLGQGLEFLIYFQGNSAPDKSGLPSDRFSAERTGGSVSTLTIQRTQQEDSAVYLCASSLEFFGSSYEQYFGPGTRLTVT.